The 19 T cell receptor beta chains listed next were all sequenced from one sample in a study of blood T cell repertoires in COVID-19. Sequenced by immunoSEQ multiplex PCR; TCRdb stores in-frame clones only, minus some. The profile covers roughly 43,000 clones, with about nine tenths appearing a single time and 8.4% taken by the ten largest. Input material: peripheral blood. The receptors originated from a man between 60 and 70 years old with active COVID-19.

The V and J genes are TRBV7-2 and TRBJ1-4; the D is unclear. CDR1 and CDR2 (germline): SGHTA, FQGNSA. The length of the CDR3 is 14 residues. V was cut by 6 bases and J by 7 bases, with 15 bases left in between. The chain's CDR3 is CASRSGLLGEKLFF. CDR3 DNA: TGTGCCAGCAGAAGCGGGTTGTTAGGTGAAAAACTGTTTTTT.

This chain joins TRBV6-2 or TRBV6-3 and TRBJ2-7, with unresolved D. Germline V lookup: CDR1 MNHEY, CDR2 SVGEGT. The CDR3 consists of 15 residues. V dropped 5 bases and J dropped 3 bases, with 17 bases sitting between them. The CDR3 loop is CASSTLILGLYEQYF. The CDR3 bases are TGTGCCAGCAGTACTCTTATCCTCGGTCTCTACGAGCAGTACTTC.

The V and J genes are TRBV6-5 and TRBJ2-2; 7 nucleotides line up with TRBD1. The CDR3 is 14 residues long. V shed 2 bases, J shed 8 bases, and the junction held 5 bases outside the gene matches. Germline-derived CDR1 and CDR2 are MNHEY and SVGAGI. In DNA, the CDR3 is TGTGCCAGCAGTTACCCCGGGGACAGAGGGGAGCTGTTTTTT. It specifies CASSYPGDRGELFF.

The chain combines TRBV28 with TRBJ2-3, with a possible D match to TRBD2 (7 bases). The CDR3 consists of 15 residues. The germline V gene encodes CDR1 MDHEN and CDR2 SYDVKM. V was pared by 5 bases and J by 5 bases, with 17 bases between. The CDR3 bases are TGTGCCAGCAGTGCGGGGGCAACTTACATAGATACGCAGTATTTT. Its protein is CASSAGATYIDTQYF.

The V call is TRBV7-8, the J call TRBJ2-1; the match to TRBD2 covers 11 bases. Losses at the gene ends were 1 base for V and 5 bases for J; bases not matched to a gene: 13. CDR3 length equals 19 residues. Per germline, CDR1 SGHVS and CDR2 FQNEAQ. Written as DNA, the CDR3 is TGTGCCAGCAGCTTAGTCCTAGCGGGAGGCCTAGTCAGAAACAATGAGCAGTTCTTC. Encoded protein: CASSLVLAGGLVRNNEQFF. The complete variable domain, with remaining parts taken from reference TRBV7-8 and TRBJ2-1, reads GAGVSQSPRYKVAKRGQDVALRCDPISGHVSLFWYQQALGQGPEFLTYFQNEAQLDKSGLPSDRFFAERPEGSVSTLKIQRTQQEDSAVYLCASSLVLAGGLVRNNEQFFGPGTRLTVL.

The rearrangement links TRBV9 to TRBJ2-3; 10 positions agree with TRBD2. This CDR3 has 15 amino acids. The V gene end was trimmed by 2 bases and the J gene end by 4 bases; junction bases not matched to a gene: 4. Germline CDR1 and CDR2: SGDLS and YYNGEE. The CDR3 nucleotides read TGTGCCAGCAGCGTGGTAGCGGGAGGCGCAGATACGCAGTATTTT. Translated: CASSVVAGGADTQYF.

V gene TRBV5-4 combines with J gene TRBJ2-2; 7 bases map to TRBD1. The junction had 7 bases not matched to a gene; V was cut back by 4 bases and J by 1 base. The CDR3 totals 16 residues. Germline V lookup: CDR1 SGHNT, CDR2 YYREEE (reference sequence). The CDR3 sequence: CASSHSTGKNTGELFF. DNA of the CDR3: TGTGCCAGCAGCCACTCGACAGGGAAGAACACCGGGGAGCTGTTTTTT.

CDR3 sequence: CASSSPGLALYEQYF. As DNA, the CDR3 is TGTGCCAGCAGCTCGCCCGGACTAGCGCTCTACGAGCAGTACTTC. The rearrangement joins TRBV28 to TRBJ2-7, with TRBD2 matching over 9 bases. Germline CDR1 and CDR2: MDHEN and SYDVKM. The CDR3 extends over 15 amino acids. With 6 bases clipped from V and 3 bases from J, the junction kept 9 bases outside the gene matches.

The chain's CDR3 is CASSLGTSIKTQYF. CDR3 nucleotide sequence: TGTGCCAGCAGTTTGGGGACTTCCATCAAAACGCAGTATTTT. V is TRBV6-5 and J is TRBJ2-3, with D possibly TRBD2 on 6 matching bases. Germline values: CDR1 MNHEY, CDR2 SVGAGI. The CDR3 length is 14 residues. V dropped 4 bases and J dropped 9 bases, with 17 bases sitting between them.

The gene calls are TRBV4-1 and TRBJ1-1, with TRBD1 matching 7 bases. V was pared by 6 bases and J by 0 bases, with 4 bases of the junction left unmatched. Per the germline V gene, CDR1 is MGHRA and CDR2 is YSYEKL. This CDR3 is built from 14 residues. This chain's CDR3 is CASRRQGMNTEAFF. The CDR3 DNA reads TGCGCCAGCAGGCGACAGGGTATGAACACTGAAGCTTTCTTT.

Only one count was recorded for this clone. The rearrangement uses TRBV6-5 and TRBJ2-3, with D hard to call. V lost 6 bases and J 6 bases, leaving 16 bases between the germline ends. The CDR3 consists of 14 residues. The germline CDR1 and CDR2 sequences are MNHEY and SVGAGI. The CDR3 loop reads CASRLPRSADTQYF. CDR3 nucleotides: TGTGCCAGCAGACTACCTCGATCGGCGGATACGCAGTATTTT.

V usage is TRBV2 and J usage is TRBJ1-1; D is possibly TRBD1 (6 bases). CDR1 is SNHLY and CDR2 is FYNNEI in the germline V gene. This CDR3 has 15 amino acids. The V gene lost 8 bases and the J gene lost 0 bases, with 16 bases spanning the gap. CDR3 in DNA: TGTGCCAGCGGTTGGACAGTCCCCTTGAACACTGAAGCTTTCTTT. Encoded protein: CASGWTVPLNTEAFF.

This clone was seen more than once but under ten times. The genes are TRBV27 and TRBJ1-1; no clear D gene. This CDR3 has 13 amino acids. From germline, CDR1 is MNHEY and CDR2 SMNVEV (reference sequence). V lost 5 bases, J lost 1 base, and 8 bases lay in between. In DNA, the CDR3 is TGTGCCAGCAGTCGCAACAGGAACACTGAAGCTTTCTTT. The encoded protein is CASSRNRNTEAFF.

V usage is TRBV11-2 and J usage is TRBJ2-7; 8 nucleotides agree with TRBD1. Looked up from germline, CDR1 is SGHAT and CDR2 is FQNNGV. V gave up 4 bases and J gave up 0 bases; unmatched junction bases: 11. This CDR3 has 17 residues. The CDR3 loop is CASSSIRRQGTSYEQYF. In DNA form, the CDR3 reads TGTGCCAGCAGCTCGATCCGTCGACAGGGGACCTCCTACGAGCAGTACTTC.

This chain uses TRBV5-1 with TRBJ1-3; D ambiguous. CDR3 length: 16 residues. CDR1 and CDR2 from the germline V gene are SGHRS and YFSETQ. V dropped 3 bases and J dropped 4 bases, with 17 bases sitting between them. The CDR3 loop is CASSSTGNPGGNTIYF. DNA of the CDR3: TGCGCCAGCAGCTCTACCGGGAACCCTGGGGGAAACACCATATATTTT.

CDR3 coding DNA: TGTGCCAGCAGCTTGGTGGCGGCTAGCGGGACCGGGGAGCTGTTTTTT. Translation: CASSLVAASGTGELFF. The chain joins TRBV5-4 to TRBJ2-2; 8 bases line up with TRBD2. The junction had 6 bases not matched to a gene; V was cut back by 0 bases and J by 5 bases. The germline gives CDR1 SGHNT, CDR2 YYREEE (reference sequence). The CDR3 contains 16 residues.

This clone is medium-sized in the sample. The rearrangement uses TRBV10-2 and TRBJ2-1; D perhaps matches TRBD2 (5 bases). This CDR3 is 13 amino acids long. The V end was cut by 0 bases, the J end by 8 bases, with 8 bases between. Germline lookup yields CDR1 WSHSY and CDR2 SAAADI. CDR3 residues: CASSESTLDEQFF. CDR3 nucleotides: TGCGCCAGCAGTGAGTCGACACTAGATGAGCAGTTCTTC.

The J gene is TRBJ1-1, the V gene TRBV19; 8 bases are a match to TRBD1. This CDR3 comprises 14 residues. In germline, CDR1 is LNHDA, CDR2 SQIVND (reference sequence). V was pared by 1 base and J by 3 bases, with 1 base of the junction left unmatched. CDR3 amino acids: CASSIAGGYTEAFF. In DNA, the CDR3 is TGTGCCAGTAGTATAGCAGGGGGCTACACTGAAGCTTTCTTT.

This chain uses TRBV10-3 with TRBJ2-7, with D perhaps matching TRBD1 (6 bases). CDR1 ENHRY and CDR2 SYGVKD come from the germline V gene. The CDR3 totals 12 residues. Between the trimmed V and J ends, which lost 11 bases and 2 bases, there was a span of 13 bases. DNA for the CDR3: TGTGCCGCCACAGGGATTCCCTACGAGCAGTACTTC. This translates into CAATGIPYEQYF.